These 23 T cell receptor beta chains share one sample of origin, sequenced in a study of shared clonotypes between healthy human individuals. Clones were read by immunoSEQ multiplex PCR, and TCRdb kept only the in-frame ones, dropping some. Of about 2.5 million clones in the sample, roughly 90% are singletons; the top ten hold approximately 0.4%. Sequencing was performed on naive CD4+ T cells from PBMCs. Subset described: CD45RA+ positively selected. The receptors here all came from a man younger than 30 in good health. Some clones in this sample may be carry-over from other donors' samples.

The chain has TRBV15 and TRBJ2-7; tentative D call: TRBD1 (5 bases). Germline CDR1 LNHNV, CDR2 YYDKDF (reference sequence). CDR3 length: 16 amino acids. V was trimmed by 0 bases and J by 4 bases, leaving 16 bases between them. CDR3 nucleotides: TGTGCCACCAGCAGAGATCGCCCCAGGGTGGGATACGAGCAGTACTTC. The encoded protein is CATSRDRPRVGYEQYF.

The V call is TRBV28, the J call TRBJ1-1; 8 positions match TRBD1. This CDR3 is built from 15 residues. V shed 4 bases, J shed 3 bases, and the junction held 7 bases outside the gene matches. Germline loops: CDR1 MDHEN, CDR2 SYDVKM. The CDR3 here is CASSSPGGAYTEAFF. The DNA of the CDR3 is TGTGCCAGCAGTTCCCCAGGGGGCGCGTACACTGAAGCTTTCTTT. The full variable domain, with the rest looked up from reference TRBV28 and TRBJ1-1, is DVKVTQSSRYLVKRTGEKVFLECVQDMDHENMFWYRQDPGLGLRLIYFSYDVKMKEKGDIPEGYSVSREKKERFSLILESASTNQTSMYLCASSSPGGAYTEAFFGQGTRLTVV.

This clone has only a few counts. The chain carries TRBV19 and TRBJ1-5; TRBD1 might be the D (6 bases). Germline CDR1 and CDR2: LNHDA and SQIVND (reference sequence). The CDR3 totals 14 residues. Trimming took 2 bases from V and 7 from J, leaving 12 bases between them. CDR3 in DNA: TGTGCCAGTAGTATACCGCGGGGGCAACAGCCCCAGCATTTT. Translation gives CASSIPRGQQPQHF.

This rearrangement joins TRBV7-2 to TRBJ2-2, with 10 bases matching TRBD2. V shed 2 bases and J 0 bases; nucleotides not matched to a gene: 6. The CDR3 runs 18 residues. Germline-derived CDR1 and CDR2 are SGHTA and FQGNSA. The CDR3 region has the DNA TGTGCCAGCAGCTTAAGGACTAGCGGCAATGCGAACACCGGGGAGCTGTTTTTT. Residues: CASSLRTSGNANTGELFF.

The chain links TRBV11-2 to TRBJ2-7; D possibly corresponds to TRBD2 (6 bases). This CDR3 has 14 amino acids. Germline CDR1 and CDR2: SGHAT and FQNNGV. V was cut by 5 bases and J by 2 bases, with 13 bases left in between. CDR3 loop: CASSPNWGAYEQYF. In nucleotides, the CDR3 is TGTGCCAGCAGCCCGAATTGGGGGGCCTACGAGCAGTACTTC.

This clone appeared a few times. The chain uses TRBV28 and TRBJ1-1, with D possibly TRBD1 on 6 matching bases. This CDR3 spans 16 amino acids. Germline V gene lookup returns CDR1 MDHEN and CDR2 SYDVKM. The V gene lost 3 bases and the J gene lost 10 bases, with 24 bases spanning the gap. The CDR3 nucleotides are TGTGCCAGCAGTTTGGGAATACAGGGCCGAGGGGTAGGAGCTTTCTTT. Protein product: CASSLGIQGRGVGAFF.

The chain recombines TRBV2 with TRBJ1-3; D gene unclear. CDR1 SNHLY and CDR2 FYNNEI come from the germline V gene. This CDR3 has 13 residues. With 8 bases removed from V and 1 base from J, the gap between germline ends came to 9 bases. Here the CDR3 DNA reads TGTGCCAGCGCAAGTCTTTCTGGAAACACCATATATTTT. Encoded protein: CASASLSGNTIYF. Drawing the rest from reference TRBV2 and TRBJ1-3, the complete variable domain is EPEVTQTPSHQVTQMGQEVILRCVPISNHLYFYWYRQILGQKVEFLVSFYNNEISEKSEIFDDQFSVERPDGSNFTLKIRSTKLEDSAMYFCASASLSGNTIYFGEGSWLTVV.

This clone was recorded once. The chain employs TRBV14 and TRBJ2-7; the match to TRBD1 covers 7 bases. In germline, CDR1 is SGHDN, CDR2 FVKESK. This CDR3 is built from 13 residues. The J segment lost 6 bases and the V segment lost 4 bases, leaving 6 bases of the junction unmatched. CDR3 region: CASSLTGALEQYF. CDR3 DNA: TGTGCCAGCAGCCTCACAGGGGCCCTCGAGCAGTACTTC.

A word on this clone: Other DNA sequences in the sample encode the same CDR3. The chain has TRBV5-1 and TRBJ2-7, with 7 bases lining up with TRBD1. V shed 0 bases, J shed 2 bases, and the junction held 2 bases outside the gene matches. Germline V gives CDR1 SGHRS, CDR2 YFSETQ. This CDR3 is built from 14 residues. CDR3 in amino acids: CASSLGTGTYEQYF. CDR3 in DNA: TGCGCCAGCAGCTTGGGGACAGGAACCTACGAGCAGTACTTC.

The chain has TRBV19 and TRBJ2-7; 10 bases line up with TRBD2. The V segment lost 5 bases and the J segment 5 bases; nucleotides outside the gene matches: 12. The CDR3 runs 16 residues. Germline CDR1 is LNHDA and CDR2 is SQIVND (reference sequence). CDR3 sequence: CASSQRLAGVSNEQYF. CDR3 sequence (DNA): TGTGCCAGTAGTCAGAGGCTAGCGGGAGTCTCTAACGAGCAGTACTTC.

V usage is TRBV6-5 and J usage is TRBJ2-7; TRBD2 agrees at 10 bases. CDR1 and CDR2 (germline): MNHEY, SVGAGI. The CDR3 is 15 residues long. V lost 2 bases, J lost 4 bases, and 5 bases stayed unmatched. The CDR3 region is CASSYVAGGLYEQYF. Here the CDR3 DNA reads TGTGCCAGCAGTTACGTAGCGGGAGGCCTATACGAGCAGTACTTC.

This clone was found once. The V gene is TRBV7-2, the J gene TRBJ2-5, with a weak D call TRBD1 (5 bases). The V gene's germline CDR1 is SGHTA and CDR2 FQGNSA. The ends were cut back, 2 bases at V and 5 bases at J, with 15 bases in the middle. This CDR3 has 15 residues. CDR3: CASSLTRLGRETQYF. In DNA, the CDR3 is TGTGCCAGCAGCTTAACGCGGTTGGGGCGGGAGACCCAGTACTTC. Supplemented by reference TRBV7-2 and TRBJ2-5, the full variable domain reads GAGVSQSPSNKVTEKGKDVELRCDPISGHTALYWYRQSLGQGLEFLIYFQGNSAPDKSGLPSDRFSAERTGGSVSTLTIQRTQQEDSAVYLCASSLTRLGRETQYFGPGTRLLVL.

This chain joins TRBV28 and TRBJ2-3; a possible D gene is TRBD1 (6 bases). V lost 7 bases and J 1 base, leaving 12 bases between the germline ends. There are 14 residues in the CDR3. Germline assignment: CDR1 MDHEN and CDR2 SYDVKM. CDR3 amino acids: CASNRRTGTDTQYF. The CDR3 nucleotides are TGTGCCAGCAACCGTCGGACAGGCACAGATACGCAGTATTTT.

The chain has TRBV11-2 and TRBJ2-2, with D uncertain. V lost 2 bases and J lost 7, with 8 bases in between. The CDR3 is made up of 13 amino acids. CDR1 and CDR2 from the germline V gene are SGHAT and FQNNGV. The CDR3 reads CASSLPPGGELFF. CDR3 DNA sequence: TGTGCCAGCAGCTTACCGCCCGGCGGGGAGCTGTTTTTT. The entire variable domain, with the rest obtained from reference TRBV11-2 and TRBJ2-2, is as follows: EAGVAQSPRYKIIEKRQSVAFWCNPISGHATLYWYQQILGQGPKLLIQFQNNGVVDDSQLPKDRFSAERLKGVDSTLKIQPAKLEDSAVYLCASSLPPGGELFFGEGSRLTVL.

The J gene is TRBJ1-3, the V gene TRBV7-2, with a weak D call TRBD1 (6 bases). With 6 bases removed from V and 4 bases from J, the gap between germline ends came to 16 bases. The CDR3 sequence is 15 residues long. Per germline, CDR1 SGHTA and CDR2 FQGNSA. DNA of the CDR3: TGTGCCAGCAGGGGGGGCAGGGCAGCAGGAAACACCATATATTTT. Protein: CASRGGRAAGNTIYF.

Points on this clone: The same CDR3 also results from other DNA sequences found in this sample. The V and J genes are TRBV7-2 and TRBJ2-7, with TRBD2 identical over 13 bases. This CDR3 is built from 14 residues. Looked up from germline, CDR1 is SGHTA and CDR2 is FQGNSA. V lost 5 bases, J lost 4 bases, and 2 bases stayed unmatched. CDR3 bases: TGTGCCAGCAGCAGGACTAGCGGGAGTTACGAGCAGTACTTC. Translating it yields CASSRTSGSYEQYF.

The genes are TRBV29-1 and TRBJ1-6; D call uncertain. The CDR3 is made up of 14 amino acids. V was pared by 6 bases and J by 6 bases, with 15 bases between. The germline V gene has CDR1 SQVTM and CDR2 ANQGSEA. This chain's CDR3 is CSVKAGNANSPLHF. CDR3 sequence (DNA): TGCAGCGTGAAGGCGGGCAATGCTAATTCACCCCTCCACTTT.

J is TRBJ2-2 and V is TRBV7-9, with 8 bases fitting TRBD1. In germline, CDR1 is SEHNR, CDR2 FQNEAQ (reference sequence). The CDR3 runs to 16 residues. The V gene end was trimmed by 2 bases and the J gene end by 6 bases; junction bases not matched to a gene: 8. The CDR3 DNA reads TGTGCCAGCAGCTTAAAAGCGACAGGGGAAGCCGGGGAGCTGTTTTTT. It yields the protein CASSLKATGEAGELFF. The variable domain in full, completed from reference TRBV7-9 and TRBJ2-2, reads DTGVSQNPRHKITKRGQNVTFRCDPISEHNRLYWYRQTLGQGPEFLTYFQNEAQLEKSRLLSDRFSAERPKGSFSTLEIQRTEQGDSAMYLCASSLKATGEAGELFFGEGSRLTVL.

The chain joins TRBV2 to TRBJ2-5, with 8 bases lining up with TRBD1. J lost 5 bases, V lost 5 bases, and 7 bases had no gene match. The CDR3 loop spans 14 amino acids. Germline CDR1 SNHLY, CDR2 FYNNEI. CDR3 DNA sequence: TGTGCCAGCAGTTACCAGGGGGCGCGGGAGACCCAGTACTTC. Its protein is CASSYQGARETQYF.

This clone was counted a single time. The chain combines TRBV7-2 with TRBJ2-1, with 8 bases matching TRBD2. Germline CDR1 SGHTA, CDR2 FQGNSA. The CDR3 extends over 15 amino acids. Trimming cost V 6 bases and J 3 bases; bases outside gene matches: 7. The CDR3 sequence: CASRPAGVFYNEQFF. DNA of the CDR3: TGTGCCAGCAGGCCAGCGGGAGTATTCTACAATGAGCAGTTCTTC.

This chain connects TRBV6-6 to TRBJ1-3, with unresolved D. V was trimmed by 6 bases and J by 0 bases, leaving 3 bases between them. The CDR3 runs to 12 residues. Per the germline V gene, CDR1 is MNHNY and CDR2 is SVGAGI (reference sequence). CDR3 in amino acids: CASRDSGNTIYF. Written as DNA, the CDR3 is TGTGCCAGCAGGGACTCTGGAAACACCATATATTTT.

CDR3 nucleotides: TGTGCCAGCAGCCCCGACAGGCCCATAGGAAACACCATATATTTT. Protein sequence: CASSPDRPIGNTIYF. The chain is built from TRBV7-2 and TRBJ1-3; maybe TRBD1 (6 bases). The CDR3 is 15 residues long. V was clipped by 5 bases and J by 4 bases, with 15 bases between them. Germline assignment: CDR1 SGHTA and CDR2 FQGNSA.

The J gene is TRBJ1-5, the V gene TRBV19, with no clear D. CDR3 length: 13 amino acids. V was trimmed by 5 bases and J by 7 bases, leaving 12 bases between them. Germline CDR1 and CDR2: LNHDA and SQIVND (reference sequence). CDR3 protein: CASSGGLWQPQHF. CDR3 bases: TGTGCCAGTAGTGGTGGGTTATGGCAGCCCCAGCATTTT.